This passage covers 8 T cell receptor beta chains from one sample sequenced in a study of blood T cell repertoires in COVID-19 (dated by TCRdb to about 2020). Libraries were constructed by the immunoSEQ multiplex PCR assay. Imported from immuneACCESS, the table was reduced by TCRdb to in-frame sequences with V and J called. These copies leave out some clones; in studies compared against another copy, an unresolved V gene accounts for under half, and the cause of the remainder is not known. The sample records 150,000 to 170,000 clones, approximately 83% of which are singletons. About 31% of the sample is in the top ten clones. Sequencing was performed on peripheral blood. All receptors come from a woman aged 55-75 years with acute or convalescent COVID-19.

V and J are TRBV5-1 and TRBJ2-1, with D uncertain. V lost 0 bases and J 2 bases, leaving 6 bases between the germline ends. CDR1 SGHRS and CDR2 YFSETQ come from the germline V gene. The CDR3 covers 14 residues. This CDR3 is CASSLDSTYNEQFF. The CDR3 DNA reads TGCGCCAGCAGCTTGGACAGTACCTACAATGAGCAGTTCTTC.

This chain connects TRBV6-4 to TRBJ2-1, with 8 bases fitting TRBD2. V trimming: 2 bases; J trimming: 8 bases; junction bases outside the gene matches: 11. This CDR3 is 16 amino acids long. Germline V gene data show CDR1 as MRHNA and CDR2 as SNTAGT. The CDR3 loop reads CASSDPESGGGDEQFF. CDR3 bases: TGTGCCAGCAGTGACCCCGAAAGCGGGGGAGGGGATGAGCAGTTCTTC.

This chain links TRBV6-5 with TRBJ1-1, with D possibly TRBD1 on 6 matching bases. V lost 6 bases, J lost 0 bases, and 14 bases lay in between. There are 15 residues in the CDR3. Germline CDR1 reads MNHEY; CDR2 reads SVGAGI. CDR3 residues: CASSEGGTMNTEAFF. The CDR3 DNA reads TGTGCCAGCAGCGAGGGGGGGACAATGAACACTGAAGCTTTCTTT.

This sequence joins TRBV10-3 and TRBJ2-7; possibly TRBD2 for D (5 bases). With 3 bases removed from V and 6 bases from J, the gap between germline ends came to 18 bases. This CDR3 region has 15 residues. Germline assignment: CDR1 ENHRY and CDR2 SYGVKD. This CDR3 is CAISEGSRAPSEQYV. In DNA, the CDR3 is TGTGCCATCAGTGAAGGGAGCCGCGCGCCTTCCGAGCAGTACGTC.

This sequence joins TRBV3-1 (or the pseudogene TRBV3-2) and TRBJ1-5, with 9 bases aligning to TRBD1. Per the germline V gene, CDR1 is LGHDT and CDR2 is YNNKEL (reference sequence). The junction had 9 bases not matched to a gene; V was cut back by 5 bases and J by 4 bases. The CDR3 totals 16 residues. The CDR3, as DNA: TGTGCCAGCAGCTCCCGAGACAGGGGGATGAATCAGCCCCAGCATTTT. Residues: CASSSRDRGMNQPQHF.

This clone was seen more than once but under ten times. The gene calls are TRBV4-2 and TRBJ2-7; 11 bases line up with TRBD1. This CDR3 region has 15 residues. Germline V gives CDR1 LGHNA, CDR2 YNFKEQ. Trimming took 1 base from V and 4 from J; bases not matched to a gene: 3. The CDR3 reads CASSQVGQGGYEQYF. The CDR3 nucleotides read TGTGCCAGCAGCCAAGTGGGACAGGGGGGTTACGAGCAGTACTTC.

V gene TRBV19 combines with J gene TRBJ2-5, with a possible D match to TRBD1 (5 bases). Germline values: CDR1 LNHDA, CDR2 SQIVND (reference sequence). V was pared by 1 base and J by 6 bases, with 15 bases between. The CDR3 runs 15 residues. The CDR3 reads CASSIVTAGWQTQYF. In nucleotides, the CDR3 is TGTGCCAGTAGTATAGTAACGGCAGGGTGGCAGACCCAGTACTTC.

Written as DNA, the CDR3 is TGTGCCAGCAGTGAAATAGAGGGAACCTACGAGCAGTACGTC. Translation: CASSEIEGTYEQYV. The chain employs TRBV6-1 and TRBJ2-7; TRBD2 is a possible D gene (5 bases). Germline CDR1 reads MNHNS; CDR2 reads SASEGT. V was clipped by 2 bases and J by 2 bases, with 10 bases between them. This CDR3 contains 14 residues.